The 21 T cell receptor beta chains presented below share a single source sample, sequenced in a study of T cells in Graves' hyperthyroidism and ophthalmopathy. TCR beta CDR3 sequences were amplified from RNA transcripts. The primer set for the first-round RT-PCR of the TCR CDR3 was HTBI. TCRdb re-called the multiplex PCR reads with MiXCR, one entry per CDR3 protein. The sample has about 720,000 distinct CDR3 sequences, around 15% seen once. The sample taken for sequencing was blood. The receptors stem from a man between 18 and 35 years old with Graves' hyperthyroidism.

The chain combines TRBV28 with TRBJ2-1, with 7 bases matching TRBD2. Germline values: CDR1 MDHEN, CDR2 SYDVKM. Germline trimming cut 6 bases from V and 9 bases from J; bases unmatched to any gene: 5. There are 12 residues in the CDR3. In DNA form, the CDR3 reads TGTGCCAGCAGCACCACGGGAGGTGAGCAGTTCTTC. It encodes CASSTTGGEQFF.

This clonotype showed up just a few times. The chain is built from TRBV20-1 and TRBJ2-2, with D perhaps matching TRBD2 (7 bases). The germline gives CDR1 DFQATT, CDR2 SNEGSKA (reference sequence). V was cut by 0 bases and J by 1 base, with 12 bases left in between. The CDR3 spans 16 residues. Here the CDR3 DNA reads TGCAGTGCTAGAGAGGGGGGGCGGGTGAACACCGGGGAGCTGTTTTTT. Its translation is CSAREGGRVNTGELFF.

The CDR3 nucleotides are TGTGCCAGCAGGGCCGGGACCGCCACCGGGGAGCTGTTTTTT. Amino acids: CASRAGTATGELFF. V usage is TRBV2 and J usage is TRBJ2-2; D may match TRBD1 or TRBD2 (5 bases each). This CDR3 region has 14 residues. CDR1 and CDR2 (germline): SNHLY, FYNNEI. Between the trimmed V and J ends, which lost 6 bases and 4 bases, there was a span of 12 bases.

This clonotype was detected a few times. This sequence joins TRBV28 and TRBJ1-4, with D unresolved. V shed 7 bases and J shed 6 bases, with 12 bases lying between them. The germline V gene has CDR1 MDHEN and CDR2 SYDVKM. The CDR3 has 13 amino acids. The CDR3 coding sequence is TGTGCCAGCACCCCCAGCAGATATGAAAAACTGTTTTTT. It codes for CASTPSRYEKLFF.

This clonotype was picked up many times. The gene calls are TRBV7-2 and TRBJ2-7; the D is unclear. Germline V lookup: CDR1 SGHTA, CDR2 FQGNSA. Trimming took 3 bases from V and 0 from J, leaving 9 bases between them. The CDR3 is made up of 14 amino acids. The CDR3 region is CASSFQAASYEQYF. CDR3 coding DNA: TGTGCCAGCAGCTTTCAGGCCGCCTCCTACGAGCAGTACTTC.

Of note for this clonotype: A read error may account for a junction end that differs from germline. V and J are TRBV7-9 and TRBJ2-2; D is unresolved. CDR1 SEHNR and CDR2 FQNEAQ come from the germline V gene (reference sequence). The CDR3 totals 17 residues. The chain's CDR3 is CASSRFPPDANTGELFF. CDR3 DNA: TGCGCCAGCAGCCGATTCCCGCCGGATGCGAACACCGGGGAGCTGTTTTTT.

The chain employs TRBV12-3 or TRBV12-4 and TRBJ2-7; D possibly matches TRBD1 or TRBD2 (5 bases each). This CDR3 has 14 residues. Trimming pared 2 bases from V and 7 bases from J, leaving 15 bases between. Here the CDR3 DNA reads TGTGCCAGCAGTTTAACCGGGACCCACTGGGAGCAGTACTTC. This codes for CASSLTGTHWEQYF.

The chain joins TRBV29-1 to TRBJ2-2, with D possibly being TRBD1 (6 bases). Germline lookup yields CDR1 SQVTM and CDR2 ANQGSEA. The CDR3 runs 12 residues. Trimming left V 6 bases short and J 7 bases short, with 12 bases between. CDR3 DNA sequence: TGCAGCGTCAAGGGGGACGGCGGGGAGCTGTTTTTT. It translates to CSVKGDGGELFF.

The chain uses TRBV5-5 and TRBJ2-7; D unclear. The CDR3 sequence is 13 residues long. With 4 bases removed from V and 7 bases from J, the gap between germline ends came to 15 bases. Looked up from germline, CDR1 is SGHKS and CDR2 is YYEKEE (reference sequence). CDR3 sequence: CASSRTNTKEQYF. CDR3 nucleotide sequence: TGTGCCAGCAGCCGCACGAACACGAAAGAGCAGTACTTC.

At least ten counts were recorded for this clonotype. For the CDR3, the DNA is TGTGCCAGCGCCGGGACAGGGGTCCCAGATACGCAGTATTTT. It translates to CASAGTGVPDTQYF. The V call is TRBV18, the J call TRBJ2-3; TRBD1 matches 10 bases. The V gene end was trimmed by 8 bases and the J gene end by 4 bases; junction bases not matched to a gene: 6. The CDR3 consists of 14 residues. Germline CDR1 reads KGHSH; CDR2 reads LQKENI.

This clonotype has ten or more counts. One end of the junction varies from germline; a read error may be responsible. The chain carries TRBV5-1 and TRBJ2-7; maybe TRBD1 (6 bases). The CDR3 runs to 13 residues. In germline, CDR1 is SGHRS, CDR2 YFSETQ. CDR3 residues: CASSFGQTYEQYF. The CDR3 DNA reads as TGTGCCAGCAGCTTCGGACAGACCTACGAGCAGTACTTC. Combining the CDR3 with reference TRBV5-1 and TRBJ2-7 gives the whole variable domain KAGVTQTPRYLIKTRGQQVTLSCSPISGHRSVSWYQQTPGQGLQFLFEYFSETQRNKGNFPGRFSGRQFSNSRSEMNVSTLELGDSALYLCASSFGQTYEQYFGPGTRLTVT.

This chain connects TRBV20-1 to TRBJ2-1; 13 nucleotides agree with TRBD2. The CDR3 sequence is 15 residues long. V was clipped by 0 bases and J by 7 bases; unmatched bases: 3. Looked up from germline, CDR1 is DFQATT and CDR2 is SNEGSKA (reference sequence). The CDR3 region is CSARDRTSGRNEQFF. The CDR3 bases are TGCAGTGCTAGAGATCGGACTAGCGGGAGAAATGAGCAGTTCTTC.

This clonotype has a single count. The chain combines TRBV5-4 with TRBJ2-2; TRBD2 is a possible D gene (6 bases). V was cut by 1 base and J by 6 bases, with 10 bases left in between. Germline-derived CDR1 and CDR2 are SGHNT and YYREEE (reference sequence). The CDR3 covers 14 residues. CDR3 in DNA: TGTGCCAGCAGCTTGAGAAGGGAGGCCGGGGAGCTGTTTTTT. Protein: CASSLRREAGELFF.

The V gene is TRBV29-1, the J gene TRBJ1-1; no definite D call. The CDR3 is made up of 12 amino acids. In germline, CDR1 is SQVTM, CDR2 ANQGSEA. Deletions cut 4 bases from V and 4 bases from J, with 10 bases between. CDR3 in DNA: TGCAGCGTTGTCAGAGAGAGCACTGAAGCTTTCTTT. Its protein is CSVVRESTEAFF.

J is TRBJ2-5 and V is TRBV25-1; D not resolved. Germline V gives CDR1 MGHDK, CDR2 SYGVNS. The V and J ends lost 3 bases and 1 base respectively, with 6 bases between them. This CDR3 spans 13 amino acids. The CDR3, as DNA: TGTGCCAGCAGTGAGACTTTCCAAGAGACCCAGTACTTC. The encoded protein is CASSETFQETQYF.

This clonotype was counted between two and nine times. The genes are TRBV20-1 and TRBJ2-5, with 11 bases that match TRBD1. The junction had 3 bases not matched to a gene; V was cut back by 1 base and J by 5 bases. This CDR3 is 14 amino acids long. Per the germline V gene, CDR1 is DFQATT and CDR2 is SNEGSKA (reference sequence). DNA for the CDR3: TGCAGTGCTAGAGTAGGACAGGGGGCGGAGACCCAGTACTTC. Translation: CSARVGQGAETQYF.

This CDR3 reads CASSVGTRDTQYF. The CDR3, as DNA: TGTGCCAGCAGCGTAGGGACCCGAGATACGCAGTATTTT. The gene calls are TRBV9 and TRBJ2-3; no clear D. V lost 0 bases to trimming and J lost 5 bases, with 7 bases between them. CDR1 is SGDLS, CDR2 YYNGEE, per germline. CDR3 length: 13 residues.

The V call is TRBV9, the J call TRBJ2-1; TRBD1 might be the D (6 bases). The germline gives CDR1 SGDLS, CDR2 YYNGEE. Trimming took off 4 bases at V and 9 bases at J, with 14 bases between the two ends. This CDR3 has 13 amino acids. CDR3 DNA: TGTGCCAGCAGCATCCACAGGGTTAGTGAGCAGTTCTTC. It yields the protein CASSIHRVSEQFF. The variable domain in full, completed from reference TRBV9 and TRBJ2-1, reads DSGVTQTPKHLITATGQRVTLRCSPRSGDLSVYWYQQSLDQGLQFLIQYYNGEERAKGNILERFSAQQFPDLHSELNLSSLELGDSALYFCASSIHRVSEQFFGPGTRLTVL.

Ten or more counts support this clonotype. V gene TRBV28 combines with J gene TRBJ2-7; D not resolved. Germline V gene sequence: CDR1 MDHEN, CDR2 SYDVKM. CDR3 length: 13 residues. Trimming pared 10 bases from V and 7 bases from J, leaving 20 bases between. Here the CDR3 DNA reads TGTGCCACCCTCCAGGTACCCGCGTTAGAGCAGTACTTC. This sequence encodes CATLQVPALEQYF.

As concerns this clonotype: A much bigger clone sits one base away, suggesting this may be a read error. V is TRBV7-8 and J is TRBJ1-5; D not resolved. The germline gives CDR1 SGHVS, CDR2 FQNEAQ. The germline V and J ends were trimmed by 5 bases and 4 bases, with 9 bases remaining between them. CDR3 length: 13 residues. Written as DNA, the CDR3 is TGTGCCAGCAGCCCCGTCACAAATCAGCCCCAGCATTTT. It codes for CASSPVTNQPQHF.

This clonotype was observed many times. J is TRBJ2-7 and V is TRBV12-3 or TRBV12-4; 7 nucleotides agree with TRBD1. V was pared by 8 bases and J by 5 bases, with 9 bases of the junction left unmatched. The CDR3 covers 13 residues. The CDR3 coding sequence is TGTGCCAGCGCCGAGACAGGGCTCAACGAGCAGTACTTC. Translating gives CASAETGLNEQYF.